Each of the 9 T cell receptor beta chains below was sequenced from the same sample in a study of CD8 T cells in ankylosing spondylitis. TCRdb re-derived calls from the 5' RACE reads in MiXCR, one entry per CDR3 protein. The sample records roughly 100,000 distinct CDR3 sequences, 24% being singletons. The specimen was synovial fluid, either unsorted or a sorted T cell fraction (not recorded which). These receptors all come from a male donor with ankylosing spondylitis.

This clonotype was counted ten times or more. The V and J genes are TRBV20-1 and TRBJ2-3, with 12 bases fitting TRBD1. The V gene's germline CDR1 is DFQATT and CDR2 SNEGSKA (reference sequence). With V trimmed by 3 bases and J by 6 bases, 7 bases remained unmatched. CDR3 size: 15 residues. CDR3 coding DNA: TGCAGTGCTAGGCGGGGACAGGGGGCTGATGATACGCAGTATTTT. It yields the protein CSARRGQGADDTQYF.

This clonotype was recorded a few times. The rearrangement uses TRBV6-1 and TRBJ2-4, with D possibly matching TRBD1 (5 bases). This CDR3 is built from 14 residues. Germline V lookup: CDR1 MNHNS, CDR2 SASEGT. Trimming left V 6 bases short and J 2 bases short, with 11 bases between. The CDR3 DNA reads as TGTGCCAGCAGCCAGGGCCGGACCAAAAACATTCAGTACTTC. Translation: CASSQGRTKNIQYF.

A few counts support this clonotype. J is TRBJ2-3 and V is TRBV7-6; D call uncertain. The V gene lost 4 bases and the J gene lost 5 bases, with 7 bases spanning the gap. The CDR3 loop spans 12 amino acids. Germline-derived CDR1 and CDR2 are SGHVS and FNYEAQ. CDR3 in amino acids: CASSSDVDTQYF. DNA for the CDR3: TGTGCCAGCAGCTCAGATGTAGATACGCAGTATTTT.

This clonotype turned up a few times. The V and J genes are TRBV18 and TRBJ1-5; D uncertain. Germline loops: CDR1 KGHSH, CDR2 LQKENI. Between the trimmed V and J ends, which lost 2 bases and 6 bases, there was a span of 8 bases. The CDR3 is 13 amino acids. For the CDR3, the DNA is TGTGCCAGCTCACCAGAATTTTTTCAGCCCCAGCATTTT. This translates into CASSPEFFQPQHF.

The chain recombines TRBV12-3 or TRBV12-4 with TRBJ2-5, with a weak D call TRBD1 (5 bases). Trimming took off 6 bases at V and 7 bases at J, with 18 bases between the two ends. The CDR3 has 14 residues. Written as DNA, the CDR3 is TGTGCCAGCAGAACCATCAGCGTAGGGGCGACCCAGTACTTC. Encoded protein: CASRTISVGATQYF.

The V gene is TRBV12-3 or TRBV12-4, the J gene TRBJ1-1, with D uncertain. V lost 5 bases and J lost 2, with 12 bases in between. The CDR3 sequence is 14 residues long. The CDR3 DNA reads as TGTGCCAGCAGTCCAGTCGGTCGAAACACTGAAGCTTTCTTT. Amino acids: CASSPVGRNTEAFF.

This clonotype has a count of ten or more. The chain carries TRBV7-2 and TRBJ2-2, with unresolved D. CDR1 is SGHTA, CDR2 FQGNSA, per germline. V lost 0 bases and J lost 2, with 10 bases in between. This CDR3 comprises 16 residues. The CDR3 sequence: CASSLAGGYNTGELFF. In DNA, the CDR3 is TGTGCCAGCAGCTTAGCCGGCGGATATAACACCGGGGAGCTGTTTTTT.

The chain employs TRBV20-1 and TRBJ2-7; D gene uncertain. Germline CDR1 DFQATT, CDR2 SNEGSKA (reference sequence). This CDR3 has 10 amino acids. V was shortened by 5 bases and J by 3 bases, with 5 bases between the two germline ends. CDR3 residues: CSAGIYEQYF. The CDR3 coding sequence is TGCAGTGCTGGAATCTACGAGCAGTACTTC.

CDR3 sequence: CSAIRLAGAADTQYF. The CDR3 DNA is TGCAGTGCCATTCGACTAGCGGGGGCCGCGGATACGCAGTATTTT. The chain links TRBV20-1 to TRBJ2-3; the match to TRBD2 covers 12 bases. V was pared by 6 bases and J by 6 bases, with 10 bases of the junction left unmatched. Per germline, CDR1 DFQATT and CDR2 SNEGSKA (reference sequence). This CDR3 has 15 residues.